The 18 T cell receptor beta chains below were found in one sample sequenced in a study of beta chain features in type 1 diabetes. Expressed TCRB transcripts were sequenced after all isolated RNA was converted to cDNA. TCRdb keeps only in-frame clones here, not all; method: immunoSEQ multiplex PCR. The sample lists around 99,000 clones; 40% were seen once. Sequenced material: stem cell memory CD4+ T cells from blood. The receptors derive from a young woman in good health.

This clone was observed a handful of times. The rearrangement uses TRBV29-1 and TRBJ2-7, with D possibly TRBD1 on 5 matching bases. Per germline, CDR1 SQVTM and CDR2 ANQGSEA. The length of the CDR3 is 13 residues. The ends were cut back, 7 bases at V and 7 bases at J, with 20 bases in the middle. The DNA for the CDR3 is TGCAGCGCGCGGAATCAGGGTGGGCGGGAGCAGTACTTC. Amino acid sequence: CSARNQGGREQYF.

V gene TRBV9 combines with J gene TRBJ2-7; maybe TRBD2 (5 bases). This CDR3 is built from 16 residues. V was trimmed by 0 bases and J by 0 bases, leaving 13 bases between them. The germline CDR1 and CDR2 sequences are SGDLS and YYNGEE. The CDR3, as DNA: TGTGCCAGCAGCGTAGGAGGTAGCGAGAGCTCCTACGAGCAGTACTTC. This translates into CASSVGGSESSYEQYF.

This clone was seen a handful of times. The chain links TRBV7-3 to TRBJ2-6; the match to TRBD1 covers 9 bases. The germline V gene encodes CDR1 SGHTA and CDR2 FQGTGA. The CDR3 runs to 15 residues. Here the CDR3 DNA reads TGTGCTACGACAGGGGGTAGATCTGGGGCCAACGTCCTGACTTTC. Translated: CATTGGRSGANVLTF.

This clone was seen once. V usage is TRBV27 and J usage is TRBJ1-1; maybe TRBD1 (5 bases). V lost 7 bases to trimming and J lost 7 bases, with 19 bases between them. CDR1 and CDR2 from the germline V gene are MNHEY and SMNVEV (reference sequence). The CDR3 has 14 residues. Here the CDR3 reads CASTSWPTEGEAFF. The CDR3 DNA reads TGTGCCAGCACCTCCTGGCCGACAGAAGGTGAAGCTTTCTTT.

The chain employs TRBV7-8 and TRBJ2-1, with 7 nucleotides matching TRBD2. V lost 2 bases and J lost 3; bases outside the gene matches: 7. Germline CDR1 is SGHVS and CDR2 is FQNEAQ. The length of the CDR3 is 16 residues. The chain's CDR3 is CASSLLPSGLYNEQFF. For the CDR3, the DNA is TGTGCCAGCAGCTTACTGCCTAGCGGCCTCTACAATGAGCAGTTCTTC. The entire variable domain, with the rest obtained from reference TRBV7-8 and TRBJ2-1, is as follows: GAGVSQSPRYKVAKRGQDVALRCDPISGHVSLFWYQQALGQGPEFLTYFQNEAQLDKSGLPSDRFFAERPEGSVSTLKIQRTQQEDSAVYLCASSLLPSGLYNEQFFGPGTRLTVL.

V and J are TRBV5-6 and TRBJ1-1, with 8 bases aligning to TRBD1. V dropped 2 bases and J dropped 5; count of bases not matched to a gene: 5. The germline gives CDR1 SGHDT, CDR2 YYEEEE. This CDR3 spans 14 amino acids. Here the CDR3 reads CASSFGQGMTEAFF. The CDR3 nucleotides are TGTGCCAGCAGCTTTGGACAGGGAATGACTGAAGCTTTCTTT.

The chain employs TRBV28 and TRBJ2-7; D may be TRBD2 (5 bases). The CDR3 covers 17 residues. Germline assignment: CDR1 MDHEN and CDR2 SYDVKM. V gave up 2 bases and J gave up 8 bases, with 25 bases separating them. The chain's CDR3 is CASSLASWTSSLWKQYF. DNA for the CDR3: TGTGCCAGCAGTTTAGCCTCTTGGACTTCCTCACTCTGGAAGCAGTACTTC. The full variable domain, completed using reference TRBV28 and TRBJ2-7, is DVKVTQSSRYLVKRTGEKVFLECVQDMDHENMFWYRQDPGLGLRLIYFSYDVKMKEKGDIPEGYSVSREKKERFSLILESASTNQTSMYLCASSLASWTSSLWKQYFGPGTRLTVT.

A single count supports this clone. The genes are TRBV28 and TRBJ2-7; TRBD1 might be the D (6 bases). Trimming removed 6 bases at V and 3 bases at J, with 12 bases between. The germline gives CDR1 MDHEN, CDR2 SYDVKM. The CDR3 has 13 amino acids. The CDR3 DNA follows: TGTGCCAGCAGACAGGGCAACCTCTACGAGCAGTACTTC. This translates into CASRQGNLYEQYF.

This clone has a handful of counts. The chain uses TRBV10-3 and TRBJ2-7, with D perhaps matching TRBD2 (6 bases). V dropped 6 bases and J dropped 3 bases, with 15 bases sitting between them. The germline CDR1 and CDR2 sequences are ENHRY and SYGVKD. The CDR3 contains 14 residues. CDR3 sequence (DNA): TGTGCCATCAGACGACCGGGACTTATCTACGAGCAGTACTTC. This translates into CAIRRPGLIYEQYF.

The chain employs TRBV29-1 and TRBJ2-3; 7 bases map to TRBD2. This CDR3 contains 16 residues. V was clipped by 4 bases and J by 0 bases; unmatched bases: 10. Germline V gene sequence: CDR1 SQVTM, CDR2 ANQGSEA. The CDR3 loop reads CSVVAASGGSTDTQYF. The CDR3 bases are TGCAGCGTTGTTGCGGCTAGCGGAGGGAGCACAGATACGCAGTATTTT.

This rearrangement joins TRBV19 to TRBJ2-7; D is undetermined. The ends were cut back, 1 base at V and 7 bases at J, with 8 bases in the middle. The CDR3 has 12 residues. Germline CDR1 and CDR2: LNHDA and SQIVND (reference sequence). The CDR3 region is CASSIGASEQYF. Written as DNA, the CDR3 is TGTGCCAGTAGTATAGGAGCGAGTGAGCAGTACTTC.

There are a few counts of this clone. This chain connects TRBV29-1 to TRBJ2-1; tentatively, D is TRBD2 (5 bases). Per the germline V gene, CDR1 is SQVTM and CDR2 is ANQGSEA. Trimming took 4 bases from V and 0 from J, leaving 13 bases between them. CDR3 length equals 15 residues. The CDR3 is CSVGLAPSSYNEQFF. CDR3 sequence (DNA): TGCAGCGTTGGGCTAGCCCCTTCCTCCTACAATGAGCAGTTCTTC.

This clone was detected only a few times. The genes are TRBV7-2 and TRBJ2-7; D is unclear. From germline, CDR1 is SGHTA and CDR2 FQGNSA. The V and J ends lost 5 bases and 0 bases respectively, with 5 bases between them. This CDR3 has 12 residues. The CDR3 is CASSHNSYEQYF. The CDR3 DNA follows: TGTGCCAGCAGCCACAACTCCTACGAGCAGTACTTC.

V usage is TRBV30 and J usage is TRBJ2-1, with 12 bases aligning to TRBD1. With 4 bases clipped from V and 9 bases from J, the junction kept 13 bases outside the gene matches. In germline, CDR1 is GTSNPN, CDR2 SVGIG (reference sequence). CDR3 size: 16 residues. This chain's CDR3 is CAWKILGQGANGEQFF. Written as DNA, the CDR3 is TGTGCCTGGAAAATATTGGGACAGGGGGCAAACGGTGAGCAGTTCTTC.

V and J are TRBV19 and TRBJ1-2; 8 nucleotides agree with TRBD1. J lost 8 bases, V lost 1 base, and 12 bases had no gene match. The CDR3 totals 16 residues. Germline V gene sequence: CDR1 LNHDA, CDR2 SQIVND (reference sequence). DNA of the CDR3: TGTGCCAGTAGTATAGGGACGGGACAGGTCTATAGCGGCTACACCTTC. As protein: CASSIGTGQVYSGYTF. Full variable domain (outside the CDR3, taken from reference TRBV19 and TRBJ1-2): DGGITQSPKYLFRKEGQNVTLSCEQNLNHDAMYWYRQDPGQGLRLIYYSQIVNDFQKGDIAEGYSVSREKKESFPLTVTSAQKNPTAFYLCASSIGTGQVYSGYTFGSGTRLTVV.

V gene TRBV18 combines with J gene TRBJ2-7; D is possibly TRBD1 (5 bases). The ends were cut back, 2 bases at V and 3 bases at J, with 11 bases in the middle. This CDR3 comprises 14 residues. Germline values: CDR1 KGHSH, CDR2 LQKENI. The CDR3 loop is CASSPVDSYYEQYF. The CDR3 DNA reads as TGTGCCAGCTCACCAGTTGACAGTTACTACGAGCAGTACTTC.

This clone came up a few times. The chain uses TRBV30 and TRBJ2-3, with 8 positions matching TRBD2. J gave up 8 bases and V 3 bases, and 10 bases lay outside the gene matches. The CDR3 runs 14 residues. Germline CDR1 is GTSNPN and CDR2 is SVGIG (reference sequence). CDR3 nucleotide sequence: TGTGCCTGGAGGGCGACGGGAGGGGGTGCTACGCAGTATTTT. Translating gives CAWRATGGGATQYF.

CDR3 sequence reads: CASSQTGTNTEAFF. The CDR3 coding sequence is TGTGCCAGCAGCCAGACAGGAACGAACACTGAAGCTTTCTTT. This chain joins TRBV28 and TRBJ1-1; D is possibly TRBD1 (6 bases). V lost 6 bases and J 1 base, leaving 12 bases between the germline ends. The CDR3 totals 14 residues. Germline V lookup: CDR1 MDHEN, CDR2 SYDVKM.